The sequence of this T cell receptor beta chain was determined in a study of blood T cell repertoires in COVID-19. Looking at the study overall: Acute-phase and convalescent COVID-19 samples originated in the United States, Italy and Spain. T cells, B-cell-depleted T cells, or PBMCs supplied cDNA or gDNA.

A single count supports this clone. Measured with immunoSEQ multiplex PCR; TCRdb has only the in-frame clones, and not every one. Here the sample spans 90,000 to 110,000 clones, roughly four fifths being singletons. Germline V gene data show CDR1 as KGHSH and CDR2 as LQKENI. Trimming took 5 bases from V and 6 from J; bases not matched to a gene: 6. This CDR3 is built from 14 residues. Sequencing was done on a sample of peripheral blood. This chain joins TRBV18 and TRBJ1-5, with TRBD1 matching over 8 bases. The TCR sequence derives from a woman aged 65 to 85 with acute or convalescent COVID-19. CDR3 DNA sequence: TGTGCCAGCTCAGCGACAGGGGCGGTTCAGCCCCAGCATTTT. It is translated as CASSATGAVQPQHF.